The entry below describes one TCR beta chain. This record comes from a study of cytomegalovirus exposure and HLA in healthy donors. A multiplex PCR was run with 60 Vbeta primers and 13 Jbeta primers. The table came from immunoSEQ multiplex PCR; TCRdb's copy has only in-frame clones and leaves some out. This sample carries some 98,000 clones, roughly 10% of them seen once, and the ten largest clones take about 5%. Germline values: CDR1 MNHEY, CDR2 SVGAGI. This CDR3 contains 15 residues. V lost 6 bases, J lost 8 bases, and 17 bases lay in between. Sequencing used PBMCs. The chain links TRBV6-5 to TRBJ1-6; D call uncertain. This clonotype originated in a man between 50 and 59 years old in good health and CMV-seropositive. The CDR3 reads CASRRGRADHSPLHF. Written as DNA, the CDR3 is TGTGCCAGCAGGCGCGGGCGGGCCGATCATTCACCCCTCCACTTT.